This TCR beta chain was profiled in a study of blood T cell repertoires in COVID-19. Across the whole study: Donors in the United States, Italy and Spain gave samples during acute or convalescent COVID-19. PBMCs, B-cell-depleted T cells, or T cells were the source of the cDNA or gDNA that made up the material.

In assigning cohorts, the study relied on participant-reported clinical history. Per the authors' pipeline: Using reference gene primer amplification, nucleated cell counts were estimated. TCRdb's table, derived via immunoSEQ multiplex PCR, lists solely in-frame clones and lacks some. V, J and clone size are taken as reported in that table, and D and trimming were inferred from the DNA itself. Here the sample spans approximately 280,000 clones, 90% being singletons. The ends lost 3 bases at V and 2 bases at J; junction bases unmatched: 7. CDR3 length: 16 amino acids. Germline CDR1 is LGHNA and CDR2 is YSLEER.

Material for sequencing was PBMCs or T cells enriched from blood (not recorded which). This clonotype was sampled from a woman aged 18-29 years with acute COVID-19. The rearrangement joins TRBV4-3 to TRBJ2-3; 8 bases are shared with TRBD2. CDR3 in DNA: TGCGCCAGCAGCCAGCTAGGAGCGGGAGCCACAGATACGCAGTATTTT. This sequence encodes CASSQLGAGATDTQYF.